A single sample is the source of the 11 T cell receptor beta chains below, sequenced in a study of response to subunit inactivated influenza vaccine (dated by TCRdb to 2016 to 2019). Receptor libraries were prepared by RT-PCR. The instrument was an Illumina HiSeq 2500. Using fastp trimming at Q25 and MiXCR clonotype assembly, TCRdb reanalyzed the public sequencing data and kept in-frame beta chains. Duplicate CDR3 protein sequences are folded into a single record with the most common DNA and genes. Present in this sample are 500,000 or so distinct CDR3 sequences, 16% of which were seen just once. The leading ten clones occupy about 3% of the sample. Sequences were derived from CD4+ T cells sorted from PBMCs, sampled around 25 months after vaccination. The receptors stem from a man aged 45 to 75 who received an inactivated influenza vaccine. Donor details come from another sample of the same person, matched by shared clones.

This clonotype has more than one count but fewer than ten. This chain uses TRBV10-3 with TRBJ2-1; D is perhaps TRBD2 (7 bases). Germline V CDR1 and CDR2: ENHRY, SYGVKD. Trimming pared 6 bases from V and 5 bases from J, leaving 14 bases between. There are 14 residues in the CDR3. CDR3 protein: CAISERGGNNEQFF. The CDR3 DNA reads TGTGCCATCAGCGAGAGGGGGGGAAACAATGAGCAGTTCTTC.

The CDR3, as DNA: TGTGCCACCAGTGCGGAGACATACAATCAGCCCCAGCATTTT. Encoded protein: CATSAETYNQPQHF. The chain links TRBV24-1 to TRBJ1-5, with unresolved D. This CDR3 is 14 amino acids long. The germline V gene encodes CDR1 KGHDR and CDR2 SFDVKD. Trimming took off 5 bases at V and 3 bases at J, with 10 bases between the two ends.

This clonotype was found a few times. CDR3 sequence reads: CASSIAEGGANTEAFF. CDR3 bases: TGTGCCAGTAGTATAGCGGAAGGGGGAGCTAACACTGAAGCTTTCTTT. The chain uses TRBV19 and TRBJ1-1; D may be TRBD1 (6 bases). This CDR3 has 16 residues. The V gene's germline CDR1 is LNHDA and CDR2 SQIVND (reference sequence). Trimming left V 1 base short and J 2 bases short, with 14 bases between.

This clonotype has at least ten counts. The V call is TRBV12-3 or TRBV12-4, the J call TRBJ1-2; the D gene is possibly TRBD1 (6 bases). V was trimmed by 2 bases and J by 8 bases, leaving 12 bases between them. The CDR3 sequence is 13 residues long. The CDR3: CASSLTGSEGYTF. The CDR3 DNA reads TGTGCCAGCAGTTTAACAGGGTCGGAAGGCTACACCTTC.

The rearrangement uses TRBV18 and TRBJ1-1; D is unresolved. CDR3 length: 13 residues. Between the trimmed V and J ends, which lost 2 bases and 0 bases, there was a span of 4 bases. The germline V gene has CDR1 KGHSH and CDR2 LQKENI. The CDR3 sequence is CASSPSVNTEAFF. CDR3 in DNA: TGTGCCAGCTCACCATCAGTGAACACTGAAGCTTTCTTT.

This clonotype turned up a few times. The V and J genes are TRBV5-5 and TRBJ1-5, with 7 bases identical to TRBD1. J gave up 3 bases and V 4 bases, and 4 bases lay outside the gene matches. CDR1 SGHKS and CDR2 YYEKEE come from the germline V gene (reference sequence). This CDR3 contains 14 residues. The CDR3 reads CASSAGTVNQPQHF. DNA of the CDR3: TGTGCCAGCAGCGCTGGGACAGTCAATCAGCCCCAGCATTTT.

V and J are TRBV12-3 or TRBV12-4 and TRBJ1-2; 11 nucleotides match TRBD1. CDR3 length: 14 amino acids. With 6 bases clipped from V and 8 bases from J, the junction kept 8 bases outside the gene matches. The CDR3 reads CASSRGTGGGGYTF. CDR3 nucleotide sequence: TGTGCCAGCAGCCGCGGGACAGGGGGAGGCGGCTACACCTTC.

This clonotype was recorded a few times. J is TRBJ1-5 and V is TRBV18, with 7 positions matching TRBD1. In germline, CDR1 is KGHSH, CDR2 LQKENI. The CDR3 sequence is 16 residues long. V lost 2 bases, J lost 3 bases, and 7 bases stayed unmatched. DNA for the CDR3: TGTGCCAGCTCACCAAGGTCAGGGGGGGACAATCAGCCCCAGCATTTT. Translated: CASSPRSGGDNQPQHF.

There are a few counts of this clonotype. The chain combines TRBV4-3 with TRBJ1-2; 9 positions agree with TRBD1. Per the germline V gene, CDR1 is LGHNA and CDR2 is YSLEER. This CDR3 contains 15 residues. V gave up 2 bases and J gave up 6 bases; unmatched junction bases: 7. The CDR3 sequence is CASSQRDREKNGYTF. The CDR3 nucleotides read TGCGCCAGCAGCCAACGGGACAGGGAGAAGAATGGCTACACCTTC.

A few counts support this clonotype. J is TRBJ2-7 and V is TRBV20-1, with TRBD1 identical over 7 bases. After removal of 5 bases from V and 1 base from J, the junction contained 11 bases not matched to a gene. The CDR3 is made up of 15 amino acids. The germline V gene encodes CDR1 DFQATT and CDR2 SNEGSKA (reference sequence). CDR3 in DNA: TGCAGTGCTCACAATCCGGGACAGCCTTCCTACGAGCAGTACTTC. Residues: CSAHNPGQPSYEQYF.

The J gene is TRBJ2-7, the V gene TRBV28; TRBD1 aligns across 8 bases. The CDR3 is 15 amino acids. Germline lookup yields CDR1 MDHEN and CDR2 SYDVKM. V was pared by 2 bases and J by 6 bases, with 9 bases of the junction left unmatched. The CDR3 DNA is TGTGCCAGCAGTTTACGGGACAGGCCCAGCGCCGAGCAGTACTTC. Its translation is CASSLRDRPSAEQYF.